Below, 27 T cell receptor beta chains from the same sample are listed, as sequenced in a study of prognosis after radiotherapy for stage I lung cancer. Two-round multiplex PCR on genomic DNA was the method by which TCR beta CDR3 was amplified. Amplification during the initial PCR round employed primers specific to each TRBV and TRBJ gene. From the multiplex PCR reads, TCRdb called clonotypes with MiXCR, one entry per CDR3 protein. The table lists roughly 11,000 distinct CDR3 sequences, about a third of them singletons, with roughly 58% in the top ten. The specimen comprised PBMCs, sampled before or after stereotactic body radiation therapy (not recorded which). The source is a donor over 45 with non-small cell lung cancer.

By frequency in the sample, this clonotype is medium-sized. The chain couples TRBV6-2 or TRBV6-3 to TRBJ2-1, with TRBD2 identical over 12 bases. The length of the CDR3 is 15 residues. CDR1 is MNHEY and CDR2 is SVGEGT in the germline V gene. V was pared by 2 bases and J by 9 bases, with 5 bases of the junction left unmatched. The CDR3 region is CASSYLAGGGTEQFF. The CDR3 region has the DNA TGTGCCAGCAGTTACCTAGCGGGAGGGGGGACTGAGCAGTTCTTC.

This clonotype was recorded a few times. The J gene is TRBJ1-5, the V gene TRBV2; a weak D match, TRBD1 (6 bases). This CDR3 spans 14 amino acids. The V end lost 7 bases, the J end lost 1 base, and 11 bases lay between the germline ends. CDR1 and CDR2 (germline): SNHLY, FYNNEI. The CDR3 sequence: CASTLGASNQPQHF. CDR3 nucleotide sequence: TGTGCCAGCACCCTGGGGGCAAGCAATCAGCCCCAGCATTTT.

This clonotype was picked up many times. The gene calls are TRBV5-8 and TRBJ2-5; D call uncertain. The V gene's germline CDR1 is SGHTS and CDR2 YDEGEE. This CDR3 is 14 amino acids long. V lost 5 bases and J lost 4, with 15 bases in between. The CDR3 region is CASSSWMARETQYF. CDR3 nucleotides: TGTGCCAGCAGTTCGTGGATGGCCAGAGAGACCCAGTACTTC.

This clonotype counts as medium-sized (0.01 to 0.1%). This chain links TRBV27 with TRBJ2-1, with 7 positions matching TRBD2. The CDR3 consists of 14 residues. The germline V gene has CDR1 MNHEY and CDR2 SMNVEV (reference sequence). The CDR3 nucleotides read TGTGACTCACTCCCCCCCGGGAGGAGGCGTGAGCAGTTCTTC. This sequence encodes CDSLPPGRRREQFF.

This clonotype counts as medium-sized (0.01 to 0.1%). The chain carries TRBV30 and TRBJ1-2; a weak D match, TRBD1 (6 bases). V was clipped by 0 bases and J by 6 bases, with 11 bases between them. The length of the CDR3 is 13 residues. Germline CDR1 GTSNPN, CDR2 SVGIG (reference sequence). The CDR3 spells CAWSVFQGNGYTF. In DNA, the CDR3 is TGTGCCTGGAGTGTATTTCAGGGGAATGGCTACACCTTC.

This clonotype was counted ten times or more. This chain joins TRBV12-3 or TRBV12-4 and TRBJ1-5, with D hard to call. Trimming cost V 2 bases and J 2 bases, with 7 bases left between them. This CDR3 comprises 14 residues. The CDR3 DNA reads as TGTGCCAGCAGTTTAAGACGGGGCAATCAGCCCCAGCATTTT. Translation gives CASSLRRGNQPQHF.

By frequency in the sample, this clonotype is medium-sized (0.01 to 0.1%). The chain employs TRBV19 and TRBJ1-6; the D is unclear. The CDR3 length is 11 residues. The ends were cut back, 4 bases at V and 6 bases at J, with 1 base in the middle. Germline V gene lookup returns CDR1 LNHDA and CDR2 SQIVND (reference sequence). CDR3 in DNA: TGTGCCAGTAGTAGTAATTCACCCCTCCACTTT. Translated, it gives CASSSNSPLHF.

V usage is TRBV5-1 and J usage is TRBJ2-1; 12 bases are a match to TRBD2. With V trimmed by 4 bases and J by 5 bases, 4 bases remained unmatched. CDR1 SGHRS and CDR2 YFSETQ come from the germline V gene. The CDR3 has 15 amino acids. In DNA, the CDR3 is TGCGCCAGCAGCCCTCTAGCGGGAGGGAACAATGAGCAGTTCTTC. Its protein is CASSPLAGGNNEQFF.

As for this clonotype: Mismatch with germline at one junction end may stem from a read error. This sequence joins TRBV6-1 and TRBJ2-5, with 9 bases matching TRBD2. Germline V CDR1 and CDR2: MNHNS, SASEGT. The CDR3 totals 14 residues. DNA of the CDR3: TGTGCCGGCAGTGCCACAGCGGGAGGCGAGACCCAGTACTTC. It is translated as CAGSATAGGETQYF.

To note about this clonotype: One end of the junction does not line up with germline, which may come from a read error. The rearrangement links TRBV20-1 to TRBJ1-6, with D possibly matching TRBD1 (5 bases). The CDR3 length is 16 residues. CDR1 DFQATT and CDR2 SNEGSKA come from the germline V gene (reference sequence). The CDR3 is CSAIWQGSSYNSPLHF. DNA of the CDR3: TGTAGTGCAATCTGGCAGGGTAGCTCCTATAATTCACCCCTCCACTTT.

In its sample, this clonotype was seen many times. The chain carries TRBV20-1 and TRBJ1-6, with 8 nucleotides matching TRBD1. This CDR3 has 13 amino acids. The J segment lost 9 bases and the V segment lost 6 bases, leaving 7 bases of the junction unmatched. Germline-derived CDR1 and CDR2 are DFQATT and SNEGSKA (reference sequence). CDR3 region: CSAPQGVASPLHF. In DNA form, the CDR3 reads TGCAGTGCCCCACAGGGGGTGGCTTCACCCCTCCACTTT.

This clonotype was seen repeatedly, ten times or more. CDR3 in amino acids: CSVPTGGNEQFF. CDR3 sequence (DNA): TGCAGCGTACCTACAGGGGGCAATGAGCAGTTCTTC. This rearrangement joins TRBV29-1 to TRBJ2-1; 8 nucleotides agree with TRBD1. The CDR3 consists of 12 residues. Germline-derived CDR1 and CDR2 are SQVTM and ANQGSEA. Trimming removed 6 bases from V and 6 bases from J; junction bases left unmatched: 4.

This clonotype showed up many times. The chain has TRBV7-2 and TRBJ2-4; 7 bases agree with TRBD1. This CDR3 contains 17 residues. Per the germline V gene, CDR1 is SGHTA and CDR2 is FQGNSA. The junction had 8 bases not matched to a gene; V was cut back by 3 bases and J by 0 bases. Here the CDR3 DNA reads TGTGCCAGCAGCTTGAGCCGGACAGGAGGAGCCAAAAACATTCAGTACTTC. Translation gives CASSLSRTGGAKNIQYF.

With respect to this clonotype: A junction end diverges from the germline sequence, so it may reflect a read error. As DNA, the CDR3 is TGTGCCAGCAGCCAATCGGCATGCAACAATGTGCAGTTCTTC. This codes for CASSQSACNNVQFF. The chain links TRBV3-1 to TRBJ2-1, with D uncertain. Germline CDR1 LGHDT, CDR2 YNNKEL (reference sequence). The CDR3 is 14 amino acids.

In the case of this clonotype: A read error may explain this, as a much larger clone is one base away. The chain links TRBV5-1 to TRBJ1-4, with TRBD1 identical over 8 bases. There are 15 residues in the CDR3. Germline CDR1 reads SGHRS; CDR2 reads YFSETQ. The J segment lost 3 bases and the V segment lost 4 bases, leaving 5 bases of the junction unmatched. The CDR3 sequence: CASSPQGEANEKLFF. CDR3 DNA sequence: TGCGCCAGCAGCCCACAGGGGGAGGCTAATGAAAAACTGTTTTTT. Filled out from reference TRBV5-1 and TRBJ1-4, the complete variable domain reads KAGVTQTPRYLIKTRGQQVTLSCSPISGHRSVSWYQQTPGQGLQFLFEYFSETQRNKGNFPGRFSGRQFSNSRSEMNVSTLELGDSALYLCASSPQGEANEKLFFGSGTQLSVL.

For this clonotype: A far larger clone is just one base off, so this is likely a read error. The gene calls are TRBV6-6 and TRBJ2-7, with D unresolved. This CDR3 has 13 residues. Trimming cost V 8 bases and J 5 bases, with 16 bases left between them. CDR1 is MNHNY and CDR2 is SVGAGI in the germline V gene (reference sequence). CDR3 sequence reads: CASWTELFHEQYF. For the CDR3, the DNA is TGTGCCAGCTGGACGGAGCTATTCCACGAGCAGTACTTC.

The CDR3 nucleotides are TGTGCCAGCAGCCAAGTCCCGCGGACAGGGGGTAGTCAGCCCCAGCATTTT. It yields the protein CASSQVPRTGGSQPQHF. J is TRBJ1-5 and V is TRBV2, with 10 positions matching TRBD1. The CDR3 length is 17 residues. V was clipped by 6 bases and J by 6 bases; unmatched bases: 14. Per germline, CDR1 SNHLY and CDR2 FYNNEI.

The chain is built from TRBV2 and TRBJ2-1; weak D call: TRBD2 (5 bases). The CDR3 contains 16 residues. Per germline, CDR1 SNHLY and CDR2 FYNNEI. Trimming left V 8 bases short and J 1 base short, with 18 bases between. CDR3 amino acids: CASAQNGLHSYNEQFF. As DNA, the CDR3 is TGTGCCAGCGCTCAGAATGGACTTCATTCCTACAATGAGCAGTTCTTC.

This clonotype occurred many times. This chain joins TRBV20-1 and TRBJ2-2; maybe TRBD1 (6 bases). The CDR3 length is 14 residues. CDR1 DFQATT and CDR2 SNEGSKA come from the germline V gene (reference sequence). V lost 3 bases and J lost 1, with 9 bases in between. Here the CDR3 reads CSASQQGNTGELFF. The CDR3 coding sequence is TGCAGTGCTAGTCAACAGGGGAACACCGGGGAGCTGTTTTTT.

Ten or more counts support this clonotype. This chain connects TRBV15 to TRBJ1-5; 7 bases map to TRBD1. The V gene's germline CDR1 is LNHNV and CDR2 YYDKDF (reference sequence). CDR3 length: 15 amino acids. The V and J ends lost 2 bases and 3 bases, in that order; junction bases with no gene match: 4. Here the CDR3 DNA reads TGTGCCACCAGCAGACAGGGACAGTTCAATCAGCCCCAGCATTTT. It codes for CATSRQGQFNQPQHF.

In its sample, this clonotype was seen many times. The V gene is TRBV18, the J gene TRBJ1-3; no clear D. V was clipped by 0 bases and J by 0 bases, with 9 bases between them. Germline loops: CDR1 KGHSH, CDR2 LQKENI. CDR3 size: 16 residues. The CDR3 DNA follows: TGTGCCAGCTCACCACCGTTGGGCCTCTCTGGAAACACCATATATTTT. This sequence encodes CASSPPLGLSGNTIYF.

This clonotype was seen repeatedly, ten times or more. The chain has TRBV10-3 and TRBJ1-2; tentative D call: TRBD1 (6 bases). This CDR3 contains 14 residues. Germline V gene sequence: CDR1 ENHRY, CDR2 SYGVKD. V lost 3 bases to trimming and J lost 3 bases, with 11 bases between them. The CDR3, as DNA: TGTGCCATCAGTGACGGGGGCCGTGACTATGGCTACACCTTC. This gives the protein CAISDGGRDYGYTF.

This clonotype was observed many times. The chain carries TRBV29-1 and TRBJ1-4; weak D call: TRBD1 (5 bases). The V and J ends lost 1 base and 15 bases respectively, with 12 bases between them. CDR3 length: 11 amino acids. Germline CDR1 SQVTM, CDR2 ANQGSEA. CDR3 in DNA: TGCAGCGTTGAAGTGGGGGAAGGGGTGTTTTTT. Translation gives CSVEVGEGVFF. Using reference TRBV29-1 and TRBJ1-4 for the parts outside the CDR3, the full variable domain is SAVISQKPSRDICQRGTSLTIQCQVDSQVTMMFWYRQQPGQSLTLIATANQGSEATYESGFVIDKFPISRPNLTFSTLTVSNMSPEDSSIYLCSVEVGEGVFFGSGTQLSVL.

Many counts were recorded for this clonotype. The chain links TRBV3-1 to TRBJ1-5, with D perhaps matching TRBD1 (6 bases). V lost 6 bases and J lost 0, with 9 bases in between. CDR3 length equals 14 residues. Germline V gene lookup returns CDR1 LGHDT and CDR2 YNNKEL (reference sequence). As DNA, the CDR3 is TGTGCCAGCAGTAAGGACAGTAGCAATCAGCCCCAGCATTTT. It specifies CASSKDSSNQPQHF.

This clonotype was counted ten times or more. The rearrangement joins TRBV7-9 to TRBJ2-2; D remains unclear. CDR1 and CDR2 from the germline V gene are SEHNR and FQNEAQ (reference sequence). The CDR3 runs to 13 residues. Trimming shortened V by 1 base and J by 4 bases, and 4 bases separated the two germline ends. CDR3: CASSLGGTGELFF. CDR3 DNA: TGTGCCAGCAGCTTAGGCGGCACCGGGGAGCTGTTTTTT.

This clonotype showed up many times. This chain joins TRBV18 and TRBJ2-3, with D maybe TRBD2 (5 bases). The germline gives CDR1 KGHSH, CDR2 LQKENI. CDR3 length: 14 amino acids. V lost 4 bases and J lost 5, with 13 bases in between. The CDR3 nucleotides read TGTGCCAGCTCACTACAGCGGAAAGGAGATACGCAGTATTTT. This codes for CASSLQRKGDTQYF.

As concerns this clonotype: This is likely an artifact of a read error, given a far larger clone one base away. The rearrangement links TRBV6-1 to TRBJ2-7; D gene uncertain. This CDR3 has 13 amino acids. The germline V gene has CDR1 MNHNS and CDR2 SASEGT. Here the CDR3 DNA reads TGTGTCAGCAGTTTAGAGCCTGGGTTTGAGCAGTACTTC. Its protein product is CVSSLEPGFEQYF.